The TCR beta chain under discussion was sequenced for a study of T cell clonotyping in hematopoietic cell transplantation (dated by TCRdb to the early 2020s). Broadly, across the study: In the study, approximately 140 blood samples were gathered from 35 consecutive transplant recipients and their related donors. Patients were recruited between 2015 and January 2017 and followed until September 2020 or death. General findings and caveats noted by the study authors: Broader posttransplant TCR repertoire diversity was predicted by donor and pretransplant recipient Inverse Simpson Index values. Overlap with donor repertoires was found for only a small fraction of recipient repertoires, with over 95% found to appear de novo at the given depth. The sample size was limited and the cells went unsorted, which meant the CD4 and CD8 repertoire contributions could not be told apart. Recipient TCR diversity fell after transplant, with pathologically expanded clonotypes rising progressively from day 30 to day 180.

CDR1 and CDR2 (MNHNS, SASEGT) derive from the germline V gene. Spanning cysteine to phenylalanine, the CDR3 consists of 14 amino acids. Just the 42-base CDR3 DNA is kept, in frame starting at base 1. The germline V and J ends show losses of 4 bases and 6 bases respectively, and no gene match explains 6 bases of the junction. This clone was observed a single time. This receptor's antigen is unknown. No base qualities exist here, and no much larger clone lies one base off it. The immunoSEQ assay, a bias-controlled multiplex PCR using V- and J-specific primers, was used to amplify TCR beta CDR3 regions from genomic DNA. In a second PCR step, the CDR3 amplicons were tagged with a proprietary barcode plus Illumina adapter sequences. CDR3 libraries were sequenced on an Illumina MiSeq instrument. The authors processed their data as follows. immunoSEQ Analyzer 3.0 was used for export and quality control, with R Bioconductor and Immunarch used for downstream analyses. Only productive rearrangements in the normalized downsampled data set were used to calculate repertoire metrics. Clonotypes larger than 5 templates in the normalized cohort were defined as pathologically expanded. The Inverse Simpson Index served as the measure of repertoire diversity. To capture all clonotypes, CMV-specificity analyses were performed on the non-normalized data set. TCRdb carries this immuneACCESS record with in-frame sequences only. Its versions omit some clonotypes, under half of them owing to an unresolved V gene in the studies checked, with the rest unexplained. V and J calls plus clone size are reproduced from that table; the DNA served to infer D and trimming. The table for this sample lists 15,000 to 20,000 clones; 60% to 85% of them were counted only once. 7.5% to 10% of the sample comes from the top ten.

Related transplant donors provided blood samples for TCR beta sequencing. Nuclei Lysis Solution was used to extract genomic DNA from fresh or cryopreserved unfractionated peripheral blood mononuclear cells. Source material: peripheral blood mononuclear cells. Recombination linked TRBV6-1 to TRBJ1-5; the central 7 bases match TRBD1. This clonotype originated in a woman aged 60 to 75 in good health. Some clones in this sample may be carry-over from other donors' samples. The CDR3 protein: CASSAGQEGQPQHF. The sequence in DNA is TGTGCCAGCAGTGCCGGACAGGAGGGTCAGCCCCAGCATTTT.